The present entry profiles one T cell receptor beta chain with its context. Germline V CDR1 and CDR2: MDHEN, SYDVKM. The CDR3 extends over 15 amino acids. V was trimmed by 10 bases and J by 0 bases, leaving 16 bases between them. Donors were ostensibly healthy at sampling, although undocumented immune exposures were probable. This sample was included in a study of cytomegalovirus exposure and HLA in healthy donors. A multiplex PCR was run with 60 Vbeta primers and 13 Jbeta primers. The table came from immunoSEQ multiplex PCR; TCRdb's copy has only in-frame clones and leaves some out. The sample has around 190,000 clones; around three quarters are singletons.

The specimen sequenced was PBMCs. The rearrangement joins TRBV28 to TRBJ2-1; D is possibly TRBD1 (6 bases). The sequence was collected from a man aged 30 to 45 in good health and CMV-seronegative. This CDR3 is CATEQGTSSYNEQFF. In nucleotides, the CDR3 is TGTGCCACCGAACAGGGTACTAGCTCCTACAATGAGCAGTTCTTC.